A single sample is the source of the 2 T cell receptor beta chains below, sequenced in a study of T cells in narcolepsy. The protocol was immunoSEQ multiplex PCR, while the TCRdb copy is restricted to in-frame clones and leaves out a portion. The data contain tens of thousands of clones, 79% of them singletons. Sequencing input: memory (CD45RA-) CD4+ T cells from blood. These receptors were obtained from a human donor in good health.

V is TRBV6-6 and J is TRBJ1-1; D is uncertain. Germline V gives CDR1 MNHNY, CDR2 SVGAGI (reference sequence). V was clipped by 2 bases and J by 5 bases, with 9 bases between them. The CDR3 consists of 13 residues. The CDR3 is CASSYKSGTEAFF. The CDR3, as DNA: TGTGCCAGCAGTTACAAAAGTGGGACTGAAGCTTTCTTT.

DNA of the CDR3: TGTGCCAGCAGCAGAACACAGGGGGCTCTCGAGCAGTACTTC. Its translation: CASSRTQGALEQYF. V is TRBV7-2 and J is TRBJ2-7; the match to TRBD1 covers 9 bases. Germline V gives CDR1 SGHTA, CDR2 FQGNSA. This CDR3 spans 14 amino acids. Germline trimming cut 5 bases from V and 6 bases from J; bases unmatched to any gene: 8.